This TCR beta chain appears in the sequencing data of a study of T cell changes during pregnancy in multiple sclerosis. TCRdb's table, derived via immunoSEQ multiplex PCR, lists solely in-frame clones and lacks some. The sample has around 56,000 clones; roughly 90% are singletons. The CDR3 has 15 residues. Trimming took off 1 base at V and 6 bases at J, with 15 bases between the two ends. Germline V gene data show CDR1 as SGHAT and CDR2 as FQNNGV. The sequence was collected from a female donor with multiple sclerosis, enrolled in a pregnancy study. The sample here was peripheral blood, taken after pregnancy. The chain is built from TRBV11-2 and TRBJ1-1; D might be TRBD1 (5 bases). DNA for the CDR3: TGTGCCAGCAGCTTAGTAGGTCAGGGCAAGTCTGAAGCTTTCTTT. As protein: CASSLVGQGKSEAFF.